The present entry profiles one T cell receptor beta chain with its context. Its antigen is not known. Here immunoSEQ multiplex PCR was the method, and the copy in TCRdb shows in-frame clones only, minus some. Counted here are some 11,000 clones, around 78% occurring once; the ten biggest clones make up around a sixth. This sample was taken from a study of OX40 agonist ivuxolimab in advanced cancers. The CDR3 covers 14 residues. Germline CDR1 reads MNHEY; CDR2 reads SMNVEV (reference sequence). V was pared by 2 bases and J by 4 bases, with 4 bases of the junction left unmatched. The study's findings and limits: CD4+ T cells averaged fewer expanded clones than CD8+ T cells.

This receptor was identified in an adult with an advanced solid tumor such as melanoma, head and neck, liver or kidney cancer. The material was CD4+ or CD8+ T cells sorted from blood, obtained in a trial of the OX40 agonist ivuxolimab. The chain recombines TRBV27 with TRBJ1-1; 7 nucleotides agree with TRBD1. CDR3 residues: CASSLGGGGTEAFF. The CDR3, as DNA: TGTGCCAGCAGTTTAGGAGGGGGCGGCACTGAAGCTTTCTTT.